This TCR beta chain was recovered during a study of CD4 T cells in relation to SARS-CoV-2 and coronaviruses. CD4+ T cells from unexposed donors were obtained before the COVID-19 pandemic (2011-2018). Isolation of CD4+ T cells took place after less than 13 days in culture. The data were produced by immunoSEQ multiplex PCR, yet TCRdb's version contains in-frame clones alone and is incomplete. The sample comprises over 20,000 clones, more than 60% of which are singletons, and around 18% rests with the top ten. In the case of this clone: What it binds is unknown.

This CDR3 is 15 amino acids long. Germline-derived CDR1 and CDR2 are SGHRS and YFSETQ. V was pared by 1 base and J by 1 base, with 11 bases between. Sequenced sample: CD4+ T cells from PBMCs, cultured in vitro. This sequence was found in a human donor in good health. This chain joins TRBV5-1 and TRBJ1-1, with a tentative D call TRBD1 (5 bases). The CDR3 nucleotides are TGCGCCAGCAGCTTGACCTCGCAGGGGAACACTGAAGCTTTCTTT. It is translated as CASSLTSQGNTEAFF.